This T cell receptor (beta chain) was retrieved from a study of blood T cells in healthy people across ages. The study, taken as a whole, reports: Expanded clonotype changes were possibly confounded by unknown donor CMV status.

The V gene lost 1 base and the J gene lost 3 bases, with 10 bases spanning the gap. Germline lookup yields CDR1 LGHDT and CDR2 YNNKEL (reference sequence). This CDR3 contains 15 residues. PCR was performed a second time for about 7 to 12 cycles using a sample-barcoded 5' primer and a J-beta primer mix. A single record per CDR3 protein comes from TCRdb applying MiXCR to the 5' RACE reads. Found here are more than 650,000 distinct CDR3 sequences, roughly 24% of them singletons; the top ten hold 3%. With respect to this clonotype: Its antigen is not identified.

These records were also assigned to another study, of T cells of mothers and their children. From that report: Related mother and child pairs showed slightly greater overlap (not significant) than unrelated pairs did.

V and J are TRBV3-1 and TRBJ2-1; D unresolved. The clonotype comes from a boy younger than 18 in good health. Sequenced input: blood. The CDR3 coding sequence is TGTGCCAGCAGCCAAGCTGGACCTAACTACAATGAGCAGTTCTTC. Encoded protein: CASSQAGPNYNEQFF.